The 27 T cell receptor delta chains presented below share a single source sample, sequenced in a study of gamma-delta T cells after stem cell transplantation. TCRdb ran CATT on the RT-PCR reads. This sample has about 1,300 delta-chain clones; roughly 5% occur once, and the top ten carry 30% to 35%. Sequenced sample: gamma-delta T cells. The source of these receptors is a human donor. It is not recorded whose cells these are; they may come from a transplant donor.

In the case of this clone: For this DNA, TCRdb reports the protein of a much larger clone, which diverges at residue 11, most likely from a read error; the protein presented here is translated directly from the DNA. The chain employs TRDV2 and TRDJ1, with 7 bases that match TRDD3. The length of the CDR3 is 20 residues. CDR1 and CDR2 (germline): GEAIGNYY, EKD. The V segment lost 3 bases and the J segment 1 base; nucleotides outside the gene matches: 22. CDR3 in DNA: TGTGCCTGTGACTTGATGTCGGCGGGGCTGAGGGATACATCCACCGATAAACTCATCTTT. Protein sequence: CACDLMSAGLRDTSTDKLIF.

About this clone: A read error likely explains why the TCRdb protein, taken from a much larger clone, differs from this DNA's translation at residue 17; the protein shown is translated from the DNA. The chain is built from TRDV2 and TRDJ1, with 9 nucleotides matching TRDD3. CDR1 is GEAIGNYY, CDR2 EKD, per germline. The CDR3 contains 19 residues. The CDR3 loop reads CACDSVLGDPYLPTDKFIF. Here the CDR3 DNA reads TGTGCCTGTGACAGCGTACTGGGGGACCCGTACCTTCCGACCGATAAATTCATCTTT.

Regarding this clone: A single base is all that separates this from a far larger clone, so a read error is likely. The sample carries other DNA sequences with the same CDR3. This rearrangement joins TRDV2 to TRDJ3, with 8 bases fitting TRDD3. In germline, CDR1 is GEAIGNYY, CDR2 EKD. After removal of 0 bases from V and 2 bases from J, the junction contained 14 bases not matched to a gene. This CDR3 spans 21 amino acids. Here the CDR3 DNA reads TGTGCCTGTGACACCGCAAGTACTGGGGGGTTTAACACCTGGGACACCCGACAGATGTTTTTC. Translation gives CACDTASTGGFNTWDTRQMFF.

This clone has only a few counts. TCRdb lists the protein of a much larger clone for this DNA, which differs at residue 11, so this is likely a read error; the protein given here is translated from the DNA itself. The rearrangement uses TRDV2 and TRDJ1; 8 bases line up with TRDD3. V was clipped by 0 bases and J by 4 bases; unmatched bases: 9. CDR3 length: 16 residues. CDR1 is GEAIGNYY and CDR2 is EKD in the germline V gene. The CDR3 region is CACDTLGEGKNDKLIF. DNA for the CDR3: TGTGCCTGTGACACCCTGGGGGAGGGTAAGAACGATAAACTCATCTTT.

This clone has just a few counts. This rearrangement joins TRDV2 to TRDJ1; 12 bases are shared with TRDD3. Per the germline V gene, CDR1 is GEAIGNYY and CDR2 is EKD. This CDR3 is 17 amino acids long. V dropped 3 bases and J dropped 1; count of bases not matched to a gene: 8. The CDR3 DNA reads as TGTGCCTGTGACTCCGTACTGGGGGATACATCCACCGATAAACTCATCTTT. Its translation is CACDSVLGDTSTDKLIF.

As to this clone: TCRdb shows a much larger clone's protein in place of this DNA's translation, and the two differ at residue 15, likely through a read error; the protein shown is translated from the DNA. The chain joins TRDV2 to TRDJ1; D may match TRDD2 or TRDD3 (7 bases each). CDR1 is GEAIGNYY and CDR2 is EKD in the germline V gene. The length of the CDR3 is 19 residues. V dropped 1 base and J dropped 8 bases, with 31 bases sitting between them. The CDR3 nucleotides are TGTGCCTGTGACACGGCGGGCTTTCCTACTGGGGCTTATGGCGAGAAACTCATCTTT. It codes for CACDTAGFPTGAYGEKLIF.

This clone has a handful of counts. Only one base separates this from a far larger clonotype, so it likely reflects a read error. The same CDR3 can be traced to other DNA sequences in this sample. The chain carries TRDV2 and TRDJ1, with 13 bases fitting TRDD3. This CDR3 comprises 20 residues. The germline gives CDR1 GEAIGNYY, CDR2 EKD. The ends lost 3 bases at V and 0 bases at J; junction bases unmatched: 15. CDR3 in DNA: TGTGCCTGTGACCTACTGGGGGATACGCAGGAGGAAAGACACACCGATAAACTCATCTTT. Its translation: CACDLLGDTQEERHTDKLIF.

This clone has just a few counts. TCRdb pairs this DNA with a much larger clone's protein that differs at residue 15, likely a read error; the protein shown was translated from the DNA. This chain joins TRDV2 and TRDJ1; 13 nucleotides align to TRDD3. The CDR3 contains 18 residues. Germline CDR1 and CDR2: GEAIGNYY and EKD. CDR3 in amino acids: CACLPLLGDTRYTDQLIF. CDR3 DNA sequence: TGTGCCTGTCTGCCTCTACTGGGGGATACGCGGTACACCGATCAACTCATCTTT.

The table lists this clone with a few counts. A read error is the likely source, as a far larger clone sits one nucleotide away. The sample carries other DNA sequences with the same CDR3. The chain employs TRDV2 and TRDJ1; D may be TRDD3 (6 bases). CDR3 length: 20 residues. Trimming removed 2 bases at V and 0 bases at J, with 27 bases between. Germline V gives CDR1 GEAIGNYY, CDR2 EKD. The CDR3 spells CACDKVLGTPRPADTDKLIF. CDR3 nucleotides: TGTGCCTGTGACAAGGTCCTGGGGACCCCCCGGCCTGCTGACACCGATAAACTCATCTTT.

CDR3 DNA sequence: TGTGCCTGTGACACAGTACTGGGGGATACCTACTCCTGGGACACCCGACAGATGTTTTTC. It translates to CACDTVLGDTYSWDTRQMFF. This rearrangement joins TRDV2 to TRDJ3; 12 bases are a match to TRDD3. The CDR3 consists of 20 residues. Per germline, CDR1 GEAIGNYY and CDR2 EKD. V lost 1 base to trimming and J lost 0 bases; unmatched junction nucleotides: 6.

In regard to this clone: The protein TCRdb gives is from a much larger clone and does not agree with this DNA's translation at residue 4, likely a read error; the protein shown here comes from the DNA. The rearrangement links TRDV2 to TRDJ1; TRDD3 might be the D (6 bases). The ends were cut back, 5 bases at V and 0 bases at J, with 15 bases in the middle. Germline CDR1 reads GEAIGNYY; CDR2 reads EKD. The CDR3 covers 15 residues. The chain's CDR3 is CACGTMGVYTDKLIF. In DNA form, the CDR3 reads TGTGCCTGTGGCACGATGGGGGTTTACACCGATAAACTCATCTTT.

This clone is large by share. At the DNA level, this CDR3 is encoded by other sequences in the same sample as well. The genes are TRDV2 and TRDJ1, with 8 nucleotides matching TRDD3. The trim removed 3 bases at V and 1 base at J, leaving 6 bases unmatched. The CDR3 consists of 15 residues. Germline V gene lookup returns CDR1 GEAIGNYY and CDR2 EKD. The CDR3 nucleotides read TGTGCCTGTGACTCGGTGGGGGATTCCACCGATAAACTCATCTTT. Its translation: CACDSVGDSTDKLIF.

This clone was observed a handful of times. TCRdb has a much larger clone's protein, which differs at residue 4 from the translation of this DNA, likely because of a read error; what is shown is the protein translated from the DNA. DNA for the CDR3: TGTGCCTGTGGCACCGTAGGCGTACGGGATAGGGATAAACTCATCTTT. Its protein product is CACGTVGVRDRDKLIF. The V call is TRDV2, the J call TRDJ1, with D possibly being TRDD3 (6 bases). The CDR3 contains 16 residues. CDR1 is GEAIGNYY, CDR2 EKD, per germline.

This clone has more than one count but fewer than ten. A far larger clone is just one base off, so this is likely a read error. The same CDR3 arises from other DNA sequences in this sample as well. The chain couples TRDV2 to TRDJ3, with 11 bases aligning to TRDD3. With V trimmed by 7 bases and J by 1 base, 17 bases remained unmatched. Germline CDR1 GEAIGNYY, CDR2 EKD. The CDR3 extends over 21 amino acids. The CDR3: CACDRTVLGDKRSWDTRQMFF. CDR3 sequence (DNA): TGTGCCTGCGACCGTACTGTACTGGGGGATAAGAGGTCCTGGGACACCCGACAGATGTTTTTC.

Only a few counts were recorded for this clone. This rearrangement joins TRDV2 to TRDJ1; 10 bases fit TRDD3. The CDR3 extends over 18 amino acids. J gave up 7 bases and V 3 bases, and 19 bases lay outside the gene matches. Germline V lookup: CDR1 GEAIGNYY, CDR2 EKD. CDR3 protein: CACDLMSAGLGDNGKLIF. CDR3 in DNA: TGTGCCTGTGACTTGATGTCGGCGGGGCTGGGGGATAACGGTAAACTCATCTTT.

In this sample, this clone is medium-sized. V is TRDV2 and J is TRDJ1; TRDD3 matches 10 bases. From germline, CDR1 is GEAIGNYY and CDR2 EKD. CDR3 length equals 21 residues. Trimming cost V 2 bases and J 0 bases; bases outside gene matches: 20. This CDR3 is CACDIVAPFGGIREYTDKLIF. CDR3 in DNA: TGTGCCTGTGACATTGTAGCGCCCTTCGGGGGGATACGGGAGTACACCGATAAACTCATCTTT.

This clone has only a few counts. A read error is likely here: a far larger clone is one base away. The V call is TRDV2, the J call TRDJ1; TRDD3 aligns across 10 bases. The CDR3 covers 15 residues. Germline V lookup: CDR1 GEAIGNYY, CDR2 EKD. This chain's CDR3 is CARDTLGDAAGKLIF. The DNA for the CDR3 is TGTGCCCGTGACACACTGGGGGATGCGGCCGGAAAACTCATCTTT.

With respect to this clone: The protein TCRdb lists belongs to a much larger clone and differs from this DNA's translation at residue 13, which points to a read error; the protein shown is made from the DNA. The J gene is TRDJ1, the V gene TRDV2; 8 bases agree with TRDD3. The junction had 16 bases not matched to a gene; V was cut back by 1 base and J by 10 bases. CDR1 and CDR2 from the germline V gene are GEAIGNYY and EKD. The CDR3 spans 16 residues. The CDR3 here is CACDTLSGRGDTRLIF. As DNA, the CDR3 is TGTGCCTGTGACACGCTCTCCGGCCGTGGGGATACACGACTCATCTTT.

The chain carries TRDV2 and TRDJ1; 7 bases are shared with TRDD3. The length of the CDR3 is 19 residues. CDR1 is GEAIGNYY, CDR2 EKD, per germline. The J segment lost 0 bases and the V segment lost 0 bases, leaving 15 bases of the junction unmatched. The CDR3 reads CACDTGGLGGQRDTDKLIF. CDR3 coding DNA: TGTGCCTGTGACACCGGTGGGCTGGGGGGCCAGAGAGACACCGATAAACTCATCTTT.

This clone has only a few counts. For this DNA, TCRdb reports the protein of a much larger clone, which diverges at residue 14, most likely from a read error; the protein presented here is translated directly from the DNA. The gene calls are TRDV2 and TRDJ2; 12 bases agree with TRDD3. The CDR3 runs 18 residues. The germline CDR1 and CDR2 sequences are GEAIGNYY and EKD. CDR3 in DNA: TGTGCCTGTGACACTGTACTGGGGGATACTGCTTTGACAGTACAACTCTTCTTT. It translates to CACDTVLGDTALTVQLFF.

This clone showed up just a few times. With only one base between it and a far larger clone, this is likely a read error. Other DNA sequences in this specimen translate into the identical CDR3. The gene calls are TRDV2 and TRDJ1, with 12 bases lining up with TRDD3. The CDR3 has 20 residues. Germline loops: CDR1 GEAIGNYY, CDR2 EKD. CDR3 DNA sequence: TGTGCCTGCGACACGTTACTGGGGGATACACTCCCGGGTGACACCGATAAACTCATCTTT. This codes for CACDTLLGDTLPGDTDKLIF.

This clone turned up a few times. A far bigger clonotype differs at one base, so this is likely a read error. Different DNA sequences within this sample yield the same CDR3. This chain connects TRDV2 to TRDJ1; D not resolved. This CDR3 is 14 amino acids long. V shed 0 bases and J shed 5 bases, with 12 bases lying between them. The germline V gene encodes CDR1 GEAIGNYY and CDR2 EKD. The CDR3 DNA follows: TGTGCCTGTGACACCGTTGGGAAGACTGATAAACTCATCTTT. Translating it yields CACDTVGKTDKLIF.

As to this clone: The protein in TCRdb stems from a much larger clone and differs at residue 4 from this DNA's translation, likely a read error; here the protein is translated from the DNA. CDR3: CACYTIVPRGDKLIF. The DNA for the CDR3 is TGTGCCTGTTACACCATTGTGCCGCGGGGCGATAAACTCATCTTT. This chain connects TRDV2 to TRDJ1; D gene uncertain. CDR3 length: 15 residues. Germline values: CDR1 GEAIGNYY, CDR2 EKD.

This clone has just a few counts. TCRdb's listed protein matches a much larger clone and diverges from this DNA's translation at residue 14, likely through a read error; the protein shown comes from the DNA. This chain uses TRDV2 with TRDJ1; D tentatively reads TRDD2 or TRDD3 (7 bases each). The CDR3 contains 19 residues. Looked up from germline, CDR1 is GEAIGNYY and CDR2 is EKD. The germline V and J ends were trimmed by 1 base and 4 bases, with 27 bases remaining between them. Here the CDR3 reads CACDTAGFPTGAYCDKLIF. The CDR3 nucleotides read TGTGCCTGTGACACGGCGGGCTTTCCTACTGGGGCTTATTGCGATAAACTCATCTTT.

Concerning this clone itself: A read error likely explains why the TCRdb protein, taken from a much larger clone, differs from this DNA's translation at residue 9; the protein shown is translated from the DNA. The CDR3 loop is CACDTVGLWDNGKLIF. Written as DNA, the CDR3 is TGTGCCTGTGACACCGTGGGACTGTGGGATAACGGTAAACTCATCTTT. This chain connects TRDV2 to TRDJ1, with TRDD3 as a possible D gene (6 bases). V lost 0 bases and J lost 7, with 20 bases in between. CDR1 GEAIGNYY and CDR2 EKD come from the germline V gene. The CDR3 spans 16 residues.

In regard to this clone: TCRdb's protein, taken from a much larger clone, differs from this DNA's translation at residue 8, likely owing to a read error; the protein displayed comes from the DNA. The chain employs TRDV2 and TRDJ3, with 7 bases that match TRDD3. The CDR3 extends over 19 amino acids. The germline CDR1 and CDR2 sequences are GEAIGNYY and EKD. DNA for the CDR3: TGTGCCTGCGACACAATGAGGTGGATACGCTCCTGGGACACCCGACAGATGTTTTTC. Protein sequence: CACDTMRWIRSWDTRQMFF.

On this clone: The amino acid sequence in TCRdb belongs to a much larger clone and departs from this DNA's translation at residue 14, likely a sequencing read error; the sequence shown is translated from the DNA. This chain connects TRDV2 to TRDJ1; 12 positions agree with TRDD3. This CDR3 has 18 residues. Germline assignment: CDR1 GEAIGNYY and CDR2 EKD. This CDR3 is CACDSLKLGDTRTAKLIF. The CDR3 DNA sequence: TGTGCCTGTGACAGCCTAAAACTGGGGGATACTCGCACCGCTAAACTCATCTTT.